Below, 14 T cell receptor beta chains from the same sample are listed, as sequenced in a study of molecular identifiers for immune sequencing clone quantification. TCRdb reprocessed the PCR reads with MiXCR, giving one entry per CDR3 protein. The sample holds a few hundred thousand distinct CDR3 sequences, 24% seen once. Sequenced sample: naive CD8+ T cells from blood, with Jurkat cell RNA spiked in. Subset noted: FACS-sorted CD8+CD4-CCR7+CD45RA+ naive T cells. These receptors came from a human donor in good health. Some libraries in this study had Jurkat cell RNA spiked in.

This clonotype has a count of ten or more. The CDR3 coding sequence is TGTGCCAGCAGCTCACCGGGACAGAGTAATGAAAAACTGTTTTTT. Its protein is CASSSPGQSNEKLFF. The chain joins TRBV7-9 to TRBJ1-4, with 7 nucleotides matching TRBD1. V lost 4 bases, J lost 4 bases, and 6 bases stayed unmatched. Germline lookup yields CDR1 SEHNR and CDR2 FQNEAQ (reference sequence). The length of the CDR3 is 15 residues.

Concerning this clonotype: Being one base from a much bigger clone, this may be a read error. V usage is TRBV14 and J usage is TRBJ2-3, with D hard to call. Looked up from germline, CDR1 is SGHDN and CDR2 is FVKESK. CDR3 size: 15 residues. The DNA of the CDR3 is TGTGCCGGCAGCCAAGAGATTGGAGGCACAGATACGCAGTATTTT. Protein: CAGSQEIGGTDTQYF.

There are many counts of this clonotype. The chain combines TRBV7-9 with TRBJ2-4, with D unresolved. Germline CDR1 SEHNR, CDR2 FQNEAQ (reference sequence). This CDR3 comprises 15 residues. Trimming cost V 1 base and J 3 bases, with 10 bases left between them. DNA for the CDR3: TGTGCCAGCAGCTTAGAAGGGCCAGGCAAAAACATTCAGTACTTC. Its translation: CASSLEGPGKNIQYF.

V gene TRBV20-1 combines with J gene TRBJ2-6; D perhaps matches TRBD1 (6 bases). This CDR3 region has 19 residues. Germline assignment: CDR1 DFQATT and CDR2 SNEGSKA (reference sequence). The V end was cut by 3 bases, the J end by 0 bases, with 21 bases between. The CDR3 DNA is TGCAGTGCTAGGGAGGAGGACAGCGAACACCTCTCTGGGGCCAACGTCCTGACTTTC. Its protein product is CSAREEDSEHLSGANVLTF.

This chain uses TRBV4-1 with TRBJ2-3; D not certain. Trimming removed 1 base at V and 0 bases at J, with 5 bases between. Germline V CDR1 and CDR2: MGHRA, YSYEKL. This CDR3 region has 14 residues. As DNA, the CDR3 is TGCGCCAGCAGCCAAGGCAGTAGCACAGATACGCAGTATTTT. Encoded protein: CASSQGSSTDTQYF.

This clonotype has a handful of counts. This chain links TRBV20-1 with TRBJ2-3; 8 bases line up with TRBD2. CDR1 is DFQATT and CDR2 is SNEGSKA in the germline V gene (reference sequence). V dropped 1 base and J dropped 2; count of bases not matched to a gene: 11. This CDR3 has 17 residues. The CDR3 DNA is TGCAGTGCTAGAGTCCCTACTAGCGGACAACTCACAGATACGCAGTATTTT. This encodes CSARVPTSGQLTDTQYF.

Turning to this clonotype: The junction differs from germline at one of its ends, possibly a read error. The genes are TRBV7-9 and TRBJ1-5, with D possibly matching TRBD1 (6 bases). The CDR3 runs 14 residues. The germline V gene has CDR1 SEHNR and CDR2 FQNEAQ (reference sequence). The CDR3 here is CAGSLSGANQPQHF. CDR3 bases: TGTGCCGGCAGCTTATCAGGGGCGAATCAGCCCCAGCATTTT.

A note on this clonotype: Being one base from a much bigger clone, this may be a read error. The chain employs TRBV7-2 and TRBJ1-1, with D uncertain. V was clipped by 3 bases and J by 5 bases, with 16 bases between them. The CDR3 is 15 amino acids. Germline V gene sequence: CDR1 SGHTA, CDR2 FQGNSA. CDR3 bases: TGTGCCAGCAGCTTCTCCCCAACCGGCGATACTGAAGCTTTCTTT. Its protein product is CASSFSPTGDTEAFF.

This clonotype was recorded a few times. V usage is TRBV2 and J usage is TRBJ1-3; D unclear. Germline loops: CDR1 SNHLY, CDR2 FYNNEI. V was shortened by 3 bases and J by 2 bases, with 5 bases between the two germline ends. The CDR3 runs 13 residues. The CDR3 loop is CASSEVPGNTIYF. The CDR3 nucleotides read TGTGCCAGCAGTGAGGTTCCTGGAAACACCATATATTTT.

This clonotype was found a few times. This chain joins TRBV11-1 and TRBJ2-3; 8 bases are shared with TRBD1. In germline, CDR1 is SGHAT, CDR2 FQDESV (reference sequence). Trimming at V came to 5 bases and at J to 3 bases, leaving 7 bases not matched to a gene. The CDR3 is 15 amino acids. In DNA, the CDR3 is TGTGCCAGCAGCGCCGGACAGGGTATGACAGATACGCAGTATTTT. It translates to CASSAGQGMTDTQYF.

The table lists this clonotype with many counts. The rearrangement joins TRBV6-5 to TRBJ2-7; tentatively, D is TRBD2 (6 bases). The V end lost 0 bases, the J end lost 0 bases, and 9 bases lay between the germline ends. The CDR3 has 15 residues. Germline V gene sequence: CDR1 MNHEY, CDR2 SVGAGI. The CDR3 DNA reads as TGTGCCAGCAGTTACTCTACGACTAGCTCCTACGAGCAGTACTTC. Protein: CASSYSTTSSYEQYF.

This clonotype was counted many times. V and J are TRBV5-5 and TRBJ2-4; D may be TRBD1 (5 bases). V was cut by 0 bases and J by 5 bases, with 12 bases left in between. The germline gives CDR1 SGHKS, CDR2 YYEKEE (reference sequence). This CDR3 region has 15 residues. This chain's CDR3 is CASSLEGPLQNIQYF. The CDR3 DNA sequence: TGTGCCAGCAGCTTGGAGGGGCCTCTTCAAAACATTCAGTACTTC. The full variable domain, rest sourced from reference TRBV5-5 and TRBJ2-4, is DAGVTQSPTHLIKTRGQQVTLRCSPISGHKSVSWYQQVLGQGPQFIFQYYEKEERGRGNFPDRFSARQFPNYSSELNVNALLLGDSALYLCASSLEGPLQNIQYFGAGTRLSVL.

The V call is TRBV27, the J call TRBJ2-3; maybe TRBD2 (5 bases). Germline CDR1 MNHEY, CDR2 SMNVEV (reference sequence). This CDR3 comprises 14 residues. V lost 5 bases, J lost 0 bases, and 9 bases lay in between. CDR3 loop: CASSAGLSTDTQYF. The CDR3 DNA sequence: TGTGCCAGCAGTGCGGGCCTAAGCACAGATACGCAGTATTTT.

The rearrangement uses TRBV20-1 and TRBJ2-7; a possible D gene is TRBD1 (6 bases). There are 15 residues in the CDR3. Looked up from germline, CDR1 is DFQATT and CDR2 is SNEGSKA (reference sequence). V lost 0 bases to trimming and J lost 3 bases, with 15 bases between them. CDR3 nucleotides: TGCAGTGCTAGAGATAGGGACACGATAAACTACGAGCAGTACTTC. Amino acid sequence: CSARDRDTINYEQYF.